What follows is one T cell receptor (beta chain) and its context. These data originate in a study of T cell changes during pregnancy in multiple sclerosis. Germline CDR1 GTSNPN, CDR2 SVGIG (reference sequence). The CDR3 covers 19 residues. V trimming: 3 bases; J trimming: 4 bases; junction bases outside the gene matches: 16. The table came from immunoSEQ multiplex PCR; TCRdb's copy has only in-frame clones and leaves some out. The profile shows about 120,000 clones, 80% to 95% of them singletons. The receptor's source is a female donor with multiple sclerosis, enrolled in a pregnancy study. The sample consisted of peripheral blood, taken before pregnancy. The genes are TRBV30 and TRBJ2-2; 11 bases agree with TRBD2. The CDR3 region is CAWSRGRLAGGFSTGELFF. The CDR3 DNA reads TGTGCCTGGAGCCGGGGGAGGCTAGCGGGGGGCTTTTCCACCGGGGAGCTGTTTTTT. Full variable domain (missing parts from reference TRBV30 and TRBJ2-2): SQTIHQWPATLVQPVGSPLSLECTVEGTSNPNLYWYRQAAGRGLQLLFYSVGIGQISSEVPQNLSASRPQDRQFILSSKKLLLSDSGFYLCAWSRGRLAGGFSTGELFFGEGSRLTVL.